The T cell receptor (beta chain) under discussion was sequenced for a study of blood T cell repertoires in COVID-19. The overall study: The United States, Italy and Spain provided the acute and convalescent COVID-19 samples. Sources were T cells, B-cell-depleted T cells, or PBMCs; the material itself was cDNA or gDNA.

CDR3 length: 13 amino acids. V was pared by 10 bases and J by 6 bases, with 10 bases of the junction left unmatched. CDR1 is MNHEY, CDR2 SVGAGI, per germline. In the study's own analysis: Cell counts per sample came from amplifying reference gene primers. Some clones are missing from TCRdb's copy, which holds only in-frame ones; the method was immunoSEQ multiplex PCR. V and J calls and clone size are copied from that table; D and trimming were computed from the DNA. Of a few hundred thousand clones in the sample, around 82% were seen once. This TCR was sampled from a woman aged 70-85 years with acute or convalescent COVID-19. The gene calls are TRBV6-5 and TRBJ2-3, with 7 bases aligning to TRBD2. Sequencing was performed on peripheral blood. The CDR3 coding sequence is TGTGCCACTGACGGACTAGTTGACGATACGCAGTATTTT. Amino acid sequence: CATDGLVDDTQYF.